The present entry profiles one TCR beta chain with its context. The data originate from a study of blood T cell repertoires in COVID-19. Background on the study: The United States, Italy and Spain were the sources of the acute and convalescent COVID-19 samples. The analysed material was cDNA or gDNA that came from T cells, B-cell-depleted T cells, or PBMCs.

CDR1 and CDR2 from the germline V gene are SGHNT and YENEEA. Trimming shortened V by 5 bases and J by 1 base, and 13 bases separated the two germline ends. This CDR3 contains 15 residues. Methods used by the authors: Quantification of nucleated cells was approximated via reference gene primer amplification. The data were produced by immunoSEQ multiplex PCR, yet TCRdb's version contains in-frame clones alone and is incomplete. From that table come the V and J calls and clone size; the DNA was used to work out D and trimming. The table has about 84,000 clones, 90% to 95% seen once. The source is a human donor with active COVID-19. The donor label of this sample is uncertain. Sequenced material: peripheral blood. This chain uses TRBV11-3 with TRBJ2-3; D possibly corresponds to TRBD1 (7 bases). The CDR3 reads CASSPGGTGTDTQYF. The CDR3 DNA follows: TGTGCCAGCAGCCCAGGCGGGACAGGCACAGATACGCAGTATTTT.